These T cell receptor beta chains were read from a single sample in a study of molecular identifiers for immune sequencing clone quantification. TCRdb ran MiXCR on the PCR reads and lists one entry per CDR3 protein. The table includes approximately 550,000 distinct CDR3 sequences, 20% to 25% detected once. Sequenced: naive CD8+ T cells from blood, with Jurkat cell RNA spiked in. The receptors were gathered from a human donor in good health. Some libraries in this study had Jurkat cell RNA spiked in. The CDR3 runs from the conserved cysteine through the conserved F or W. D genes are given only for firm matches. Only some rows state a clone size, as once, few, many or a class for expanded clones.

clone_size,d_call,v_call,j_call,cdr3_nt,cdr3_aa
-,-,TRBV19,TRBJ2-5,TGTGCCAGTAGTATGGGGGGCGCGGGGGAGACCCAGTACTTC,CASSMGGAGETQYF
-,-,TRBV11-2,TRBJ2-7,TGTGCCAGCAGCATTATTGGCACCTACGAGCAGTACTTC,CASSIIGTYEQYF
few,TRBD2,TRBV27,TRBJ2-3,TGTGCCAGCAGTTCCAACCAGCGGGAGGGCCATCATACGCAGTATTTT,CASSSNQREGHHTQYF
many,TRBD1,TRBV29-1,TRBJ1-1,TGCAGCGTTGAAGGTCAGGGGGTGAACACTGAAGCTTTCTTT,CSVEGQGVNTEAFF
many,-,TRBV28,TRBJ1-3,TGTGCCAGCGCGGGACGGACCTCTGGAAACACCATATATTTT,CASAGRTSGNTIYF
few,-,TRBV7-9,TRBJ2-5,TGTGCCAGCAGCTTCTCCCGGGGCCAAGAGACCCAGTACTTC,CASSFSRGQETQYF
many,TRBD1,TRBV27,TRBJ1-5,TGTGCCAGCAGTTTGGGTCAGGGGGCAAATCAGCCCCAGCATTTT,CASSLGQGANQPQHF
-,-,TRBV11-2,TRBJ1-1,TGTGCCAGCAGCCGCTTAGACCAGAAGGATTTCTTT,CASSRLDQKDFF
-,-,TRBV20-1,TRBJ1-4,TGCAGTGCTAGATTCAGGGAAAAACTGTTTTTT,CSARFREKLFF
few,-,TRBV12-3/TRBV12-4,TRBJ2-2,TGTGCCAGCAGTTCGTGGGACAATTCGAACACCGGGGAGCTGTTTTTT,CASSSWDNSNTGELFF
-,TRBD1,TRBV28,TRBJ1-2,TGTGCCAGCAGTTTCATCTCCCTCGGGACAGGGTGGGACTGTGGCTACACCTTC,CASSFISLGTGWDCGYTF
many,TRBD1,TRBV19,TRBJ1-5,TGTGCCAGTAGTCTCCCAGACAGGGCCTCCTATAGCAATCAGCCCCAGCATTTT,CASSLPDRASYSNQPQHF
many,-,TRBV5-4,TRBJ2-7,TGTGCCAGCAGCGCCGGGACGGCCTACGAGCAGTACTTC,CASSAGTAYEQYF
few,TRBD2,TRBV15,TRBJ2-2,TGTGCCACCAGCAGAGATCGGCTAGCGGTTGACACCGGGGAGCTGTTTTTT,CATSRDRLAVDTGELFF
-,TRBD1,TRBV30,TRBJ1-1,TGTGCCTGGAGTCACGGACAGGGGAACACTGAAGCTTTCTTT,CAWSHGQGNTEAFF
-,TRBD1,TRBV5-4,TRBJ2-2,TGTGCCAGCAGGTCCACACAGGGGAGGAACACCGGGGAGCTGTTTTTT,CASRSTQGRNTGELFF
few,-,TRBV27,TRBJ1-4,TGTGCCAGCAGTTTTGTATCGGTGGCAGGGACTAATGAAAAACTGTTTTTT,CASSFVSVAGTNEKLFF
-,-,TRBV7-9,TRBJ2-2,TGTGCCAGCAGGGAGGACACCGGGGAGCTGTCTTTT,CASREDTGELSF
-,-,TRBV2,TRBJ1-4,TGTGCCAGCAGTGACCTCGGAGTTGTTTCGAGCGGTGCAACTAATGAAAAACTGTTTTTT,CASSDLGVVSSGATNEKLFF
-,-,TRBV7-6,TRBJ2-7,TGCGCCATCAGCTTCGGCCTAGCGTACGAGCAGTACTTC,CAISFGLAYEQYF
many,TRBD1,TRBV7-9,TRBJ2-1,TGTGCCAGCAGTTCGGGACAGGGGGTCGGTGAGCAGTTCTTC,CASSSGQGVGEQFF
many,-,TRBV4-3,TRBJ2-7,TGCGCCAGCAGCCAAGATCGGGCAGGGGCCTACGAGCAGTACTTC,CASSQDRAGAYEQYF
-,TRBD2,TRBV6-2/TRBV6-3,TRBJ2-5,TGTGCCAGCAATCCTGCCTGGACTAGCGGGAGCATAGGGGAGACCCAGTACTTC,CASNPAWTSGSIGETQYF
many,-,TRBV28,TRBJ2-1,TGTGCCAGCAGTCCAAGCGCGGGACGGGCCTACAATGAGCAGTTCTTC,CASSPSAGRAYNEQFF
few,-,TRBV4-2,TRBJ2-2,TGTGCCAGCAGCCCAATCCCGATGACCGGGGAGCTGTTTTTT,CASSPIPMTGELFF
-,-,TRBV28,TRBJ2-1,TGTGCCCACAGCCTGGAACGCTCCTACAATGAGCAGTTCTTC,CAHSLERSYNEQFF